This TCR beta chain derives from a study of T cells after yellow fever vaccination. TCRdb called the 5' RACE reads again in MiXCR, with one record for every CDR3 protein. The data show 400,000 or so distinct CDR3 sequences, more than 5.5% seen once. Trimming took 0 bases from V and 10 from J, leaving 21 bases between them. CDR1 and CDR2 from the germline V gene are DFQATT and SNEGSKA (reference sequence). The CDR3 consists of 15 residues. The origin of this receptor is a man aged 25 to 45 who received the YFV17D yellow fever vaccine. The source was PBMCs, collected 5 days after the yellow fever booster vaccination. This chain connects TRBV20-1 to TRBJ2-5; D gene uncertain. The CDR3 nucleotides are TGCAGTGCTAGAGAAGGTGAAAGGGTAGCACCTATCCAGTACTTC. Its protein is CSAREGERVAPIQYF.